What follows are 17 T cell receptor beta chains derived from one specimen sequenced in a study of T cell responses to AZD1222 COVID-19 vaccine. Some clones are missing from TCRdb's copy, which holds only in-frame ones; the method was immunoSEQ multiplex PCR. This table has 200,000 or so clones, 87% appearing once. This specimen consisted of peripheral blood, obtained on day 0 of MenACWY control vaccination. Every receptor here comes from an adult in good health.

CDR3 sequence reads: CASSPGTGALDEQFF. In DNA form, the CDR3 reads TGTGCCAGCAGTCCCGGGACAGGGGCCCTCGATGAGCAGTTCTTC. The V call is TRBV28, the J call TRBJ2-1; TRBD1 aligns across 10 bases. V lost 5 bases and J lost 8; bases outside the gene matches: 9. In germline, CDR1 is MDHEN, CDR2 SYDVKM. The CDR3 sequence is 15 residues long.

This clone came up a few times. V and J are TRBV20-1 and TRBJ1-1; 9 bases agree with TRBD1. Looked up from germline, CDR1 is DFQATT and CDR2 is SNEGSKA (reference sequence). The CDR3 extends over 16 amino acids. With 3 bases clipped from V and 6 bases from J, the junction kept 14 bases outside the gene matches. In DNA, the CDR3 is TGCAGTGCTAGTTTAAAGGGTCCCACAGGGGGCGCTGAAGCTTTCTTT. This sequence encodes CSASLKGPTGGAEAFF.

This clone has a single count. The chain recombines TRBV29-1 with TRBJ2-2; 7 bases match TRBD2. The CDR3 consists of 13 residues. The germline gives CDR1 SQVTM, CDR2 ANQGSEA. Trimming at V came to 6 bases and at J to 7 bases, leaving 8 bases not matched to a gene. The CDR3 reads CSVAGTMGGELFF. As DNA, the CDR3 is TGCAGCGTGGCCGGGACTATGGGCGGGGAGCTGTTTTTT.

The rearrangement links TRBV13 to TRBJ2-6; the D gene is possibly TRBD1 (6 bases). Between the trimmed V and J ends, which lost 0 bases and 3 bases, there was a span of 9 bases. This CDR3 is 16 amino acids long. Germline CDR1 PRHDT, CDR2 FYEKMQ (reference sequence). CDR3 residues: CASSLGAGVGANVLTF. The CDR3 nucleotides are TGTGCCAGCAGCTTAGGGGCAGGGGTTGGGGCCAACGTCCTGACTTTC.

The CDR3 sequence: CASSLGASGELFF. CDR3 DNA: TGTGCCAGCAGCTTAGGGGCCAGCGGGGAGCTGTTTTTT. V usage is TRBV7-3 and J usage is TRBJ2-2; TRBD1 is a possible D gene (5 bases). The ends were cut back, 2 bases at V and 7 bases at J, with 8 bases in the middle. The CDR3 is 13 residues long. Germline assignment: CDR1 SGHTA and CDR2 FQGTGA.

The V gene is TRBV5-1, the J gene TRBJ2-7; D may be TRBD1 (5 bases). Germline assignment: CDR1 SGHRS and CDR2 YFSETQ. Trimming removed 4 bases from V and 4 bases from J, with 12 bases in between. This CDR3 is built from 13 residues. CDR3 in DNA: TGCGCCAGCAGCCAGAGGACATATTACGAGCAGTACTTC. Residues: CASSQRTYYEQYF.

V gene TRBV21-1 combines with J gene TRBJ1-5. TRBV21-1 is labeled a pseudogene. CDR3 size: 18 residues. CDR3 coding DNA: TGTGCCAGCAGCTCCCAACTTATAATCAGAAATAGCAATCAGCCCCAGCATTTT. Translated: CASSSQLIIRNSNQPQHF.

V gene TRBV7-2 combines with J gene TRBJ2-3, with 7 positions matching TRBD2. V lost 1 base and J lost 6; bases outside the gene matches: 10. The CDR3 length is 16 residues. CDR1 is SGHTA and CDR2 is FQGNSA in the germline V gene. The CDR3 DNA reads TGTGCCAGCAGCTTAGTCGGGGCGGGAGTTGGGGATACGCAGTATTTT. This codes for CASSLVGAGVGDTQYF.

DNA of the CDR3: TGCGCCAGCAGCTCGGTCGCGGGTGGGGAGCAGTACTTC. It yields the protein CASSSVAGGEQYF. V is TRBV5-1 and J is TRBJ2-7; D may be TRBD2 (5 bases). The length of the CDR3 is 13 residues. Germline CDR1 SGHRS, CDR2 YFSETQ. Trimming cost V 3 bases and J 7 bases, with 14 bases left between them. Drawing the rest from reference TRBV5-1 and TRBJ2-7, the complete variable domain is KAGVTQTPRYLIKTRGQQVTLSCSPISGHRSVSWYQQTPGQGLQFLFEYFSETQRNKGNFPGRFSGRQFSNSRSEMNVSTLELGDSALYLCASSSVAGGEQYFGPGTRLTVT.

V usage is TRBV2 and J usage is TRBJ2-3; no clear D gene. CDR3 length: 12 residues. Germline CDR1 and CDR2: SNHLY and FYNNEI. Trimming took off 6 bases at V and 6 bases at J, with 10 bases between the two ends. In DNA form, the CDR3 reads TGTGCCAGCAGGACCCTAGAGGATACGCAGTATTTT. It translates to CASRTLEDTQYF.

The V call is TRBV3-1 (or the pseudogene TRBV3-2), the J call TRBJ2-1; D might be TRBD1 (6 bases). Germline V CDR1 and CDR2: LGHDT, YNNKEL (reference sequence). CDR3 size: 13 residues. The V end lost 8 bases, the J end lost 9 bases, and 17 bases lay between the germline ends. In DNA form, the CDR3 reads TGTGCCAGCGCACGCCAGGGGAGTAGTGAGCAGTTCTTC. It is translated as CASARQGSSEQFF.

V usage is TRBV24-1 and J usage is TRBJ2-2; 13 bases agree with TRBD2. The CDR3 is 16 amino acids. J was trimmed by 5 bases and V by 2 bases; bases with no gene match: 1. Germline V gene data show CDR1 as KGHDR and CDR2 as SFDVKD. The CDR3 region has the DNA TGTGCCACCAGTGATTGGACTAGCGGGAGAACCGGGGAGCTGTTTTTT. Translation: CATSDWTSGRTGELFF.

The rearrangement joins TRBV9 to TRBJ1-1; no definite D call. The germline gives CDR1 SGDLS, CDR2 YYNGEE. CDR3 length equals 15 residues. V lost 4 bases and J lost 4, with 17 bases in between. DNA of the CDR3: TGTGCCAGCAGCCCTCAACGGGCGAAAGGCACTGAAGCTTTCTTT. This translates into CASSPQRAKGTEAFF.

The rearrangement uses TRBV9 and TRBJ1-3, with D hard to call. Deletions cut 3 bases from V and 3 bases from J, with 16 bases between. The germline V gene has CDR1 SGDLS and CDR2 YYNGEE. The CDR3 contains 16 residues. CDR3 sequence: CASSGSSGLNGNTIYF. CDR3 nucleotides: TGTGCCAGCAGCGGCTCCAGTGGGTTGAATGGAAACACCATATATTTT.

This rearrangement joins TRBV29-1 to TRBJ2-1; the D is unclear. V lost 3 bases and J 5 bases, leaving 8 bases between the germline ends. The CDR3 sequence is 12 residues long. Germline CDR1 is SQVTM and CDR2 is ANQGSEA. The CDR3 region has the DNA TGCAGCGTTGATTTACGGGACAATGAGCAGTTCTTC. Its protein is CSVDLRDNEQFF.

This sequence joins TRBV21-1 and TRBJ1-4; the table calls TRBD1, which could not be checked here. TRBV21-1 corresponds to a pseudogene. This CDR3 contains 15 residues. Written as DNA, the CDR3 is TGTGCCAGCAGCACCCGGGACAGGGGTAATGAAAAACTGTTTTTT. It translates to CASSTRDRGNEKLFF.

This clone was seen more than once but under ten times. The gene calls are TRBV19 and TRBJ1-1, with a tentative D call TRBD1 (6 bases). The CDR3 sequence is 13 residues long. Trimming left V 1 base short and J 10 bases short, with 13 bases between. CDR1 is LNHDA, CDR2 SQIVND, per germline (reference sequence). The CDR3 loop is CASSIVPGAGAFF. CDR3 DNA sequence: TGTGCCAGTAGTATAGTTCCGGGGGCAGGAGCTTTCTTT.